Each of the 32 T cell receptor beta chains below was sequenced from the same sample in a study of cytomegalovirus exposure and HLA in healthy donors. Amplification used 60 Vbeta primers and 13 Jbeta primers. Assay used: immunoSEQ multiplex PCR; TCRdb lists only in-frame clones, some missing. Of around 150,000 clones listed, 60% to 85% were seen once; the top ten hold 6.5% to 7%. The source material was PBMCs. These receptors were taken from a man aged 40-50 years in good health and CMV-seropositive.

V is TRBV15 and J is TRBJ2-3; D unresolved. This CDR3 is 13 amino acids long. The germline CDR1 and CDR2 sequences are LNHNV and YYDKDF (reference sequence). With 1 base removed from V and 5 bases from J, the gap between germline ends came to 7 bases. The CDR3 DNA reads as TGTGCCACCAGCAGAGGCTTAGAAGATACGCAGTATTTT. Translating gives CATSRGLEDTQYF. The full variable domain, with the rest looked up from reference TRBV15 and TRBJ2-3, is DAMVIQNPRYQVTQFGKPVTLSCSQTLNHNVMYWYQQKSSQAPKLLFHYYDKDFNNEADTPDNFQSRRPNTSFCFLDIRSPGLGDTAMYLCATSRGLEDTQYFGPGTRLTVL.

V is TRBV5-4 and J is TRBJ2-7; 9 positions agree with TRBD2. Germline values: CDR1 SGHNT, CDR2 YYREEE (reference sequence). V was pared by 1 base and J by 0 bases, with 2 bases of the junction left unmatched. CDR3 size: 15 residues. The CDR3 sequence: CASSLKREVSYEQYF. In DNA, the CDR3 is TGTGCCAGCAGCTTGAAGCGGGAGGTCTCCTACGAGCAGTACTTC.

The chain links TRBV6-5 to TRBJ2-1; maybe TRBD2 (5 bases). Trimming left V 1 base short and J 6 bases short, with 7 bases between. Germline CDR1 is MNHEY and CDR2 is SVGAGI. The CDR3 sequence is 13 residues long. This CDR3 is CASSYWLANEQFF. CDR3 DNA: TGTGCCAGCAGTTACTGGCTAGCCAATGAGCAGTTCTTC.

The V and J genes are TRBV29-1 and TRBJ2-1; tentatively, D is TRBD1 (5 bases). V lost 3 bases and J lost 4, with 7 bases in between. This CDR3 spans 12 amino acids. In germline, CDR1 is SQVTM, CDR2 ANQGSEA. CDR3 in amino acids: CSVDRQYNEQFF. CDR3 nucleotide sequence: TGCAGCGTTGACCGACAGTACAATGAGCAGTTCTTC.

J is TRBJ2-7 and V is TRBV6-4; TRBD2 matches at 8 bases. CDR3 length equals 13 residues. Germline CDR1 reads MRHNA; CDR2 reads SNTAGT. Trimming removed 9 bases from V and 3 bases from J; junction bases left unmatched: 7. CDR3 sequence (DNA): TGTGCCAGTACTCGCGGGACTAGCTACGAGCAGTACTTC. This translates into CASTRGTSYEQYF.

Here the CDR3 reads CASSTRPGQGIEQYF. CDR3 DNA: TGTGCCAGCAGTACGAGGCCGGGACAGGGAATCGAGCAGTACTTC. This chain joins TRBV6-5 and TRBJ2-7; TRBD1 matches 9 bases. The CDR3 runs to 15 residues. Germline V CDR1 and CDR2: MNHEY, SVGAGI. The J segment lost 6 bases and the V segment lost 5 bases, leaving 11 bases of the junction unmatched.

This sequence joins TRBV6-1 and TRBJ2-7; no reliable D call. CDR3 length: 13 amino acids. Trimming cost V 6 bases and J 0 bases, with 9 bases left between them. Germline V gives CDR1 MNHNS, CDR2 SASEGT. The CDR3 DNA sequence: TGTGCCAGCAGACTGCCGAGCTCCTACGAGCAGTACTTC. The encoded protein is CASRLPSSYEQYF.

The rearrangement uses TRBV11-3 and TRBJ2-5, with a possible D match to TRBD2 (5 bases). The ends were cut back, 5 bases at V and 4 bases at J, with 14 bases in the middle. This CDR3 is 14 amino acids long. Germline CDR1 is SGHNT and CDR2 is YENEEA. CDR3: CASSPREQPETQYF. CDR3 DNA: TGTGCCAGCAGCCCCCGGGAACAGCCAGAGACCCAGTACTTC.

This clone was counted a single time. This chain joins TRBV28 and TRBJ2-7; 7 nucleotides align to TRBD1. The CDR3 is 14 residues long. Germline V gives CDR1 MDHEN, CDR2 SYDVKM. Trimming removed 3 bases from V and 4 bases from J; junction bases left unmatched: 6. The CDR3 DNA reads TGTGCCAGCAGTTTGATAGGGGGCGCTTACGAGCAGTACTTC. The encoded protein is CASSLIGGAYEQYF.

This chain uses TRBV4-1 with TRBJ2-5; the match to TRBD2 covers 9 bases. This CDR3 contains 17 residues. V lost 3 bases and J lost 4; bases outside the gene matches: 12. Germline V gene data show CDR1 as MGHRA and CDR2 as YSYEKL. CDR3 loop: CASSQYSRRGGGETQYF. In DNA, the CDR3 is TGCGCCAGCAGCCAGTATAGTCGGCGGGGGGGAGGAGAGACCCAGTACTTC.

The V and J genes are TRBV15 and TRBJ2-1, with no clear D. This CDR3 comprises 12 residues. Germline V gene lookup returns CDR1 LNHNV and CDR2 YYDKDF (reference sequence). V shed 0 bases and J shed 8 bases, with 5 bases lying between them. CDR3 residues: CATSRDRDEQFF. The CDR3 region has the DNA TGTGCCACCAGCAGAGATCGGGATGAGCAGTTCTTC.

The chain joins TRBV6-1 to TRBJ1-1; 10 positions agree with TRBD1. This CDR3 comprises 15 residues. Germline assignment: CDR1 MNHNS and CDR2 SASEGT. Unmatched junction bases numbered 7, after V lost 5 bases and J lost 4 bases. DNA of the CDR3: TGTGCCAGCAGTTCCCTGACAGGGGGCCGCACTGAAGCTTTCTTT. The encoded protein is CASSSLTGGRTEAFF.

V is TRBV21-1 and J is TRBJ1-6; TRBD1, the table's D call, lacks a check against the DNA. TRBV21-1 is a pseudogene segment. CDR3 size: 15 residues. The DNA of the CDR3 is TGTGCCAGCAGCCCTACAGATCCTCGCGATTCACCCCTCCACTTT. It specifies CASSPTDPRDSPLHF.

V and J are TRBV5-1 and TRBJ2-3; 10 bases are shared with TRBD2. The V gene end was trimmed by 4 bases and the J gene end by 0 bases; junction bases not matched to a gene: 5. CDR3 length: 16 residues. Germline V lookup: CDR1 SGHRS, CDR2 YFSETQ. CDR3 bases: TGCGCCAGCAGCGTCACTAGCGGGACTAGCACAGATACGCAGTATTTT. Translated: CASSVTSGTSTDTQYF.

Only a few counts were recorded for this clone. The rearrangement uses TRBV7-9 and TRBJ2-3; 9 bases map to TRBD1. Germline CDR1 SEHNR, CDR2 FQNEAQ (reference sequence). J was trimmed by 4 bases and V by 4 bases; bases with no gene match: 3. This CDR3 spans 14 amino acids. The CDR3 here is CASSYGTGSDTQYF. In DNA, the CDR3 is TGTGCCAGCAGCTACGGGACAGGGTCAGATACGCAGTATTTT.

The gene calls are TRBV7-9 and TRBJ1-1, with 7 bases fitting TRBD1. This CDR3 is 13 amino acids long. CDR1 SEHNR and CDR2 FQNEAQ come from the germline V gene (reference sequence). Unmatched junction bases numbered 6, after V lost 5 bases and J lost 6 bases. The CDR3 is CASSATGTAEAFF. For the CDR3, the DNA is TGTGCCAGCAGCGCAACCGGGACAGCTGAAGCTTTCTTT.

CDR3 residues: CASSNRDSISGNTIYF. CDR3 in DNA: TGTGCCAGCAGTAACCGGGACAGTATCTCTGGAAACACCATATATTTT. The genes are TRBV25-1 and TRBJ1-3; TRBD1 agrees at 7 bases. The CDR3 loop spans 16 amino acids. Trimming cost V 5 bases and J 0 bases; bases outside gene matches: 7. Germline lookup yields CDR1 MGHDK and CDR2 SYGVNS.

Here the CDR3 DNA reads TGTGCCTGGAGTGGTTCCGGCGGTGTAAGCAATCAGCCCCAGCATTTT. Residues: CAWSGSGGVSNQPQHF. The V and J genes are TRBV30 and TRBJ1-5; unclear D gene. V lost 1 base to trimming and J lost 1 base, with 14 bases between them. Germline V gives CDR1 GTSNPN, CDR2 SVGIG (reference sequence). The CDR3 runs 16 residues.

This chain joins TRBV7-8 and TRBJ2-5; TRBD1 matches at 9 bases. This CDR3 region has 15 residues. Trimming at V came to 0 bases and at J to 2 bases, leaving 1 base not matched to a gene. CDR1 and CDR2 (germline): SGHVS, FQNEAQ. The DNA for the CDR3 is TGTGCCAGCAGCTTAGCCGGGACAGGGCAAGAGACCCAGTACTTC. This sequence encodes CASSLAGTGQETQYF.

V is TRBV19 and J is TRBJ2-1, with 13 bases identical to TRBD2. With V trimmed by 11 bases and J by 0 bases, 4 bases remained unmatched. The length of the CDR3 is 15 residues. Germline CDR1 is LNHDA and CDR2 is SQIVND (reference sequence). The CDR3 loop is CASGLAGSSYNEQFF. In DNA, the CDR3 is TGTGCCTCGGGACTAGCGGGGAGCTCCTACAATGAGCAGTTCTTC.

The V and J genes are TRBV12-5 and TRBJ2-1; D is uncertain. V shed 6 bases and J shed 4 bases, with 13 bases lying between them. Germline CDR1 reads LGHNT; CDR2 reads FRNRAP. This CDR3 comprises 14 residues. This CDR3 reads CASGAGVAYNEQFF. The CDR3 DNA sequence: TGTGCTAGTGGGGCTGGTGTGGCTTACAATGAGCAGTTCTTC. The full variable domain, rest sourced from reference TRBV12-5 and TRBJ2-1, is DARVTQTPRHKVTEMGQEVTMRCQPILGHNTVFWYRQTMMQGLELLAYFRNRAPLDDSGMPKDRFSAEMPDATLATLKIQPSEPRDSAVYFCASGAGVAYNEQFFGPGTRLTVL.

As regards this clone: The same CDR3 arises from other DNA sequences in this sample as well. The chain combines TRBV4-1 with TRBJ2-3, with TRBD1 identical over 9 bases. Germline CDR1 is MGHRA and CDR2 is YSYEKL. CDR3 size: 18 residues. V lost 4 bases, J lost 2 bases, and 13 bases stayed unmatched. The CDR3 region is CASSPGTGKGPDTDTQYF. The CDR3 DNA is TGCGCCAGCAGCCCCGGGACAGGGAAAGGTCCAGACACAGATACGCAGTATTTT.

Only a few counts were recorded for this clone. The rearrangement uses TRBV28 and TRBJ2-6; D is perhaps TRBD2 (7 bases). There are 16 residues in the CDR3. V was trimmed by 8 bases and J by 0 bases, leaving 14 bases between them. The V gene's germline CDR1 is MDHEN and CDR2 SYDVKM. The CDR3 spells CASQRGGRSGANVLTF. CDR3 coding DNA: TGTGCCAGCCAGAGGGGGGGCCGCTCTGGGGCCAACGTCCTGACTTTC.

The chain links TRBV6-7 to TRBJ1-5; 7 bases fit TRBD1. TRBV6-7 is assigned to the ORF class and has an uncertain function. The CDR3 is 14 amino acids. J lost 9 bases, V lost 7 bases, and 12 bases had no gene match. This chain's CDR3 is CASTDRLPLRPQHF. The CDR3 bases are TGTGCCAGCACGGACAGGCTCCCCTTAAGGCCCCAGCATTTT.

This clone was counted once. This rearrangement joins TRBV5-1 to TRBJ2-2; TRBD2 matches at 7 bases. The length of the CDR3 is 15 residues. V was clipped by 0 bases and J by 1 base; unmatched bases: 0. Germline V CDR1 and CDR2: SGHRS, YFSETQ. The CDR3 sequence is CASSLAGGNTGELFF. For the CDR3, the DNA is TGCGCCAGCAGCTTGGCGGGAGGGAACACCGGGGAGCTGTTTTTT.

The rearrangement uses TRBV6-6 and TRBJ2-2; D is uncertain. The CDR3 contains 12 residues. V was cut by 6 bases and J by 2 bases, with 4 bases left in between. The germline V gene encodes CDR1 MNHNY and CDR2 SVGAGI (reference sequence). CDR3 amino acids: CASSINTGELFF. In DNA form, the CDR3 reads TGTGCCAGCAGCATTAACACCGGGGAGCTGTTTTTT.

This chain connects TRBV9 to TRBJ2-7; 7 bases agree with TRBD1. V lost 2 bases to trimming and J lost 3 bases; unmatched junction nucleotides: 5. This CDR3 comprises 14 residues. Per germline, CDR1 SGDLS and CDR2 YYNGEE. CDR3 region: CASSVRDSFYEQYF. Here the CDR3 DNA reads TGTGCCAGCAGCGTTCGGGACAGTTTCTACGAGCAGTACTTC.

The CDR3 loop reads CASSPSLRGYSQPQHF. Here the CDR3 DNA reads TGTGCCAGCTCACCAAGTCTCCGGGGGTACAGTCAGCCCCAGCATTTT. The chain joins TRBV18 to TRBJ1-5; maybe TRBD1 (5 bases). V lost 2 bases, J lost 6 bases, and 17 bases lay in between. Per germline, CDR1 KGHSH and CDR2 LQKENI. The CDR3 totals 16 residues.

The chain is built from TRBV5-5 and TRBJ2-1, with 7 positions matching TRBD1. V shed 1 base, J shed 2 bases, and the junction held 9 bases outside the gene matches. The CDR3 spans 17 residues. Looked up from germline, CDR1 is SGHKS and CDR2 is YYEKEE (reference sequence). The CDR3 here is CASSLRTGRLPYNEQFF. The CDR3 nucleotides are TGTGCCAGCAGCTTGCGGACAGGCAGACTACCCTACAATGAGCAGTTCTTC.

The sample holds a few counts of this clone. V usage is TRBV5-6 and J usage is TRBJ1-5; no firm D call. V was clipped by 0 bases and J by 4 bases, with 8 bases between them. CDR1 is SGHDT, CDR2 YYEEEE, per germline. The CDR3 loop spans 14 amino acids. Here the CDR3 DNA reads TGTGCCAGCAGCTTGGCACAAGTTAATCAGCCCCAGCATTTT. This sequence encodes CASSLAQVNQPQHF.

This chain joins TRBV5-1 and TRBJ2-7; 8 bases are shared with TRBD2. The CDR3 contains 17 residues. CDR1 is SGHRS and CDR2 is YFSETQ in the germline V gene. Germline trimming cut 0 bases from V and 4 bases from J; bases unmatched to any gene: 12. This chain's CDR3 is CASSLGVAGLSIYEQYF. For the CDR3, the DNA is TGCGCCAGCAGCTTGGGGGTAGCGGGACTTTCTATTTACGAGCAGTACTTC.

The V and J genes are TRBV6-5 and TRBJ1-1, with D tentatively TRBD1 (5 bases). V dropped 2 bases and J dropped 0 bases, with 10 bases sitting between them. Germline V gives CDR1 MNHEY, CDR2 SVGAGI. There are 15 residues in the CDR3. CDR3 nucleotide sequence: TGTGCCAGCAGTTACCTCGACAGATTGAACACTGAAGCTTTCTTT. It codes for CASSYLDRLNTEAFF.